Sequencing of this T cell receptor beta chain was carried out in a study of blood T cell repertoires in COVID-19. As for the study in general: There were acute and convalescent COVID-19 samples, and they came from the United States, Italy and Spain. PBMCs, B-cell-depleted T cells, or T cells were the source of the cDNA or gDNA that made up the material.

Trimming cost V 1 base and J 11 bases, with 22 bases left between them. CDR1 and CDR2 (germline): SGHVS, FQNEAQ. The CDR3 runs to 16 residues. In the original analysis: For nucleated cells, counts were estimated from reference gene primer amplification. TCRdb keeps only in-frame clones here, not all; method: immunoSEQ multiplex PCR. The DNA gave D and trimming, while V, J and clone size come from that table. The sample yields around 160,000 clones, 80% to 90% seen once. The table lists this clone with a few counts. Sample: peripheral blood. This clonotype was sampled from a human donor with acute or convalescent COVID-19. The donor label of this sample is uncertain. The V and J genes are TRBV7-8 and TRBJ2-3; D possibly corresponds to TRBD2 (7 bases). Here the CDR3 reads CASSLERRVGGLGQYF. The CDR3 bases are TGTGCCAGCAGCTTAGAGCGGAGGGTCGGGGGGCTAGGGCAGTATTTT.